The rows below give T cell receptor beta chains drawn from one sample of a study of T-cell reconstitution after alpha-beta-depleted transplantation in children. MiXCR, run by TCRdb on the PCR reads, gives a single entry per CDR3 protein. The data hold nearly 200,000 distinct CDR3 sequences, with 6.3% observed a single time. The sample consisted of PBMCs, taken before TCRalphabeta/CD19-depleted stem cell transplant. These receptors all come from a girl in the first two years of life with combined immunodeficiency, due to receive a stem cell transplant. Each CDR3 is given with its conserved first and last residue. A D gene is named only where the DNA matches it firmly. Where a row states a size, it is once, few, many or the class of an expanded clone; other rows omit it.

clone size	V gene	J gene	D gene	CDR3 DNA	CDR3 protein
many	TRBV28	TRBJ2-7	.	TGTGCCAGCAGTTTCCGACCGCAATCCTACGAGCAGTACTTC	CASSFRPQSYEQYF
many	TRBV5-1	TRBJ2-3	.	TGCGCCAGCAGCTTCGACTTTTCCACAGATACGCAGTATTTT	CASSFDFSTDTQYF
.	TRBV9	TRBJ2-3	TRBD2	TGTGCCAGCAGCGTAGCCCCAACCGGGACTACCACAGATACGCAGTATTTT	CASSVAPTGTTTDTQYF
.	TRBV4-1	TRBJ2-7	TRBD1	TGCGCCAGCAGCCAAGCATGGGACAGCCGATACGAGCAGTACTTC	CASSQAWDSRYEQYF
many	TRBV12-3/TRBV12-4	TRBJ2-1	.	TGTGCCAGCAGTTCTTCCAACGATGAGCAGTTCTTC	CASSSSNDEQFF
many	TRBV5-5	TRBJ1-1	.	TGTGCCAGCAGCTTAGTCAGCTGGAACACTGAAGCTTTCTTT	CASSLVSWNTEAFF
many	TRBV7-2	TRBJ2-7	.	TGTGCCAGCAGCTTTCCCCCCAGGACGCTCTACGAGCAGTACTTC	CASSFPPRTLYEQYF
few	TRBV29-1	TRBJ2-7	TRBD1	TGCAGCGTCATTGGGACAGGGGGACTTAGCTCCTACGAGCAGTACTTC	CSVIGTGGLSSYEQYF
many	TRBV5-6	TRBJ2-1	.	TGTGCCAGCAGCTTAACCCGGGAGTTGGGGAATGAGCAGTTCTTC	CASSLTRELGNEQFF
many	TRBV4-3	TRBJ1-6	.	TGCGCCAGCAGCCAATTTAGGGGTGGAAATTCACCCCTCCACTTT	CASSQFRGGNSPLHF
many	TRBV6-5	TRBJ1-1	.	TGTGCCAGCAGTTTACACGACGCCGATCGTGTTATGAACACTGAAGCTTTCTTT	CASSLHDADRVMNTEAFF
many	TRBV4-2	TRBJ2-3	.	TGTGCCAGCAGCCAAGGTTACGGAACAGATACGCAGTATTTT	CASSQGYGTDTQYF
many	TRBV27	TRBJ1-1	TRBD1	TGTGCCAGCAGATGGACAGGGGGGAACACTGAAGCTTTCTTT	CASRWTGGNTEAFF
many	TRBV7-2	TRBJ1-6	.	TGTGCCAGCAGCCCGGGGGGCTGGTATAATTCACCCCTCCACTTT	CASSPGGWYNSPLHF